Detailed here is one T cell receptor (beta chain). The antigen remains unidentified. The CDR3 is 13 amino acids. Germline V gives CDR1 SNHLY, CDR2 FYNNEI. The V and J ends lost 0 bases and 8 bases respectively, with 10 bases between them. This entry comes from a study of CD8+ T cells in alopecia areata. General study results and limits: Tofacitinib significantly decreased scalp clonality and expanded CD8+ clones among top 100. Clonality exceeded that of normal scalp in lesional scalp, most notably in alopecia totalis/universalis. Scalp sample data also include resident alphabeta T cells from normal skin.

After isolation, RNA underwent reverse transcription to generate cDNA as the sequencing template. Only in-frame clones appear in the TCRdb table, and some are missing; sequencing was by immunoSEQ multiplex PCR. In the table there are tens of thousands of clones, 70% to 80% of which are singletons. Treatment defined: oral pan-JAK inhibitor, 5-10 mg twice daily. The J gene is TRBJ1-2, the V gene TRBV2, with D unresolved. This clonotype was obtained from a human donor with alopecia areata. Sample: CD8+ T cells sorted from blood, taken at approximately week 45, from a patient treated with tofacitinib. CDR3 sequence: CASSEAKGKGYTF. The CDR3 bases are TGTGCCAGCAGTGAAGCTAAAGGGAAAGGCTACACCTTC.